This TCR beta chain was identified in a study of T cells after yellow fever vaccination. Whole-study context: SMART-Seq v4 Ultra Low Input prepared libraries from low-cell fractions.

Template switching by 5'RACE produced TCR cDNA, adding a universal primer site and UMIs. TCRdb ran MiXCR on the 5' RACE reads and lists one entry per CDR3 protein. The table records 100,000 to 150,000 distinct CDR3 sequences, roughly 6.7% of them present only once. In this sample, this clonotype turned up many times. Its antigen is as yet unknown. The study, taken as a whole, reports: Weaker, the secondary response had a peak occurring faster, on day 5 versus 15. Contaminants from the bulk population, in the form of abundant clonotypes, could be found in FACS-sorted repertoires.

Deletions cut 5 bases from V and 13 bases from J, with 21 bases between. This CDR3 contains 14 residues. The rearrangement joins TRBV12-3 or TRBV12-4 to TRBJ2-1; D possibly corresponds to TRBD1 (5 bases). The TCR originated in a man aged 18 to 29 who received the YFV17D yellow fever vaccine. Sequenced material: CD4+ T cells sorted from PBMCs, taken 10 to 11 days after the first yellow fever vaccination. Here the CDR3 reads CASSPGHDPRPQFF. CDR3 nucleotides: TGTGCCAGCAGTCCTGGACATGACCCCCGGCCCCAGTTCTTC.